The entry below gives a single TCR beta chain sequence along with its context. This sample stems from a study of blood T cell repertoires in COVID-19. Germline loops: CDR1 WNHNN, CDR2 SYGVQD (reference sequence). With 2 bases removed from V and 7 bases from J, the gap between germline ends came to 6 bases. CDR3 length equals 13 residues. The repertoire was sequenced with immunoSEQ multiplex PCR; TCRdb's copy has only in-frame clones and lacks some. The sample shows 300,000 to 400,000 clones, 75% to 90% of them seen only once. J is TRBJ1-6 and V is TRBV10-1, with no clear D. The TCR was taken from a woman in her fifties or sixties with COVID-19, enrolled during active disease. Sequencing was performed on peripheral blood. The DNA of the CDR3 is TGCGCCAGCAGTGAGACACAGAATTCACCCCTCCACTTT. It translates to CASSETQNSPLHF.